This T cell receptor beta chain was identified in a study of CD8 T cells in ankylosing spondylitis. General study results and limits: Prior work had noted some motif variants in reactive arthritis blood and synovial fluid. Ankylosing spondylitis blood appeared to carry a characteristic TCR beta motif of roughly eight highly homologous variants. Disease-linked clones displayed a CD8+ phenotype and appeared relatively rarely in peripheral blood.

MiXCR, applied by TCRdb to the 5' RACE reads, yields one record per CDR3 protein. The repertoire holds more than 400,000 distinct CDR3 sequences, with about 5.7% as singletons. This clonotype was detected many times. Its antigen remains unidentified. V lost 5 bases to trimming and J lost 4 bases, with 14 bases between them. The CDR3 is 13 amino acids. The germline CDR1 and CDR2 sequences are DFQATT and SNEGSKA (reference sequence). The gene calls are TRBV20-1 and TRBJ2-5; D is tentatively TRBD1 or TRBD2 (6 bases each). The sequencing input was blood, either unsorted or a sorted T cell fraction (not recorded which). This sequence was found in a male donor with ankylosing spondylitis. The CDR3 region is CSALSGARETQYF. The CDR3 nucleotides are TGCAGTGCTCTCTCGGGGGCCAGAGAGACCCAGTACTTC.